This T cell receptor (beta chain) was identified during a study of blood T cell repertoires in COVID-19. Across the study: Acute and convalescent COVID-19 specimens originated in the United States, Italy and Spain. Nucleic acid was either cDNA or gDNA, and it came from T cells, B-cell-depleted T cells, or PBMCs.

The CDR3 has 16 amino acids. Germline V CDR1 and CDR2: ENHRY, SYGVKD. The V gene end was trimmed by 4 bases and the J gene end by 3 bases; junction bases not matched to a gene: 9. The authors' processing: For nucleated cells, counts were estimated from reference gene primer amplification. Using immunoSEQ multiplex PCR, the repertoire was profiled, and TCRdb retains in-frame clones only, with some absent. The V and J calls and clone size were taken over from that table, and D and trimming were inferred from the DNA. The sample contains about 120,000 clones, 88% of which appear only once. The chain joins TRBV10-3 to TRBJ2-1; 7 bases match TRBD2. The receptor's source is a man over 45 with acute or convalescent COVID-19. Sequencing input: peripheral blood. The CDR3 DNA reads TGTGCCATCAGTGCTGGGCTAGCGGACCACTACAATGAGCAGTTCTTC. Its protein product is CAISAGLADHYNEQFF.